What follows describes a single T cell receptor beta chain. From germline, CDR1 is LNHDA and CDR2 SQIVND (reference sequence). Trimming at V came to 5 bases and at J to 2 bases, leaving 5 bases not matched to a gene. The length of the CDR3 is 14 residues. The method was immunoSEQ multiplex PCR; TCRdb's version includes in-frame clones alone and lacks a portion of them. The repertoire consists of 300,000 to 400,000 clones, with 85% to 90% occurring once and the leading ten covering more than 0.85%. The source of the sample is a study of blood T cell repertoires in COVID-19. Study-level information: In each case, the material was cDNA or gDNA derived from T cells, B-cell-depleted T cells, or PBMCs.

The specimen sequenced was PBMCs or T cells enriched from blood (not recorded which). The chain recombines TRBV19 with TRBJ2-7; 8 positions agree with TRBD1. The clonotype originates from a young woman with acute COVID-19. The CDR3 loop is CASSVQGVPYEQYF. The CDR3 DNA is TGTGCCAGTAGTGTACAGGGGGTTCCCTACGAGCAGTACTTC.